The 22 T cell receptor beta chains presented below share a single source sample, sequenced in a study of shared clonotypes between healthy human individuals. Some clones are missing from TCRdb's copy, which holds only in-frame ones; the method was immunoSEQ multiplex PCR. The repertoire includes some 500,000 clones, around three quarters of them detected once, and approximately 12% sits in the top ten. Sequencing was performed on PBMCs. These TCRs come from a woman between 40 and 50 years old in good health. Some clones in this sample may be carry-over from other donors' samples.

This rearrangement joins TRBV7-2 to TRBJ2-1; the D gene is possibly TRBD2 (6 bases). There are 15 residues in the CDR3. V was shortened by 1 base and J by 7 bases, with 14 bases between the two germline ends. The germline gives CDR1 SGHTA, CDR2 FQGNSA. CDR3 nucleotide sequence: TGTGCCAGCAGCTTAGTCGGGAGAATGGGTAATGAGCAGTTCTTC. It encodes CASSLVGRMGNEQFF.

The V gene is TRBV18, the J gene TRBJ1-1; D is uncertain. CDR1 is KGHSH and CDR2 is LQKENI in the germline V gene. There are 14 residues in the CDR3. V was cut by 2 bases and J by 4 bases, with 11 bases left in between. CDR3 DNA: TGTGCCAGCTCACCAGGTACCTTGACCACTGAAGCTTTCTTT. This gives the protein CASSPGTLTTEAFF.

This chain connects TRBV28 to TRBJ1-2; a possible D gene is TRBD1 (5 bases). The germline gives CDR1 MDHEN, CDR2 SYDVKM. This CDR3 has 16 amino acids. The V and J ends lost 4 bases and 4 bases respectively, with 19 bases between them. DNA for the CDR3: TGTGCCAGCAGTTCCCCTGGGGGGGGAGATTCCTATGGCTACACCTTC. It encodes CASSSPGGGDSYGYTF.

The rearrangement joins TRBV18 to TRBJ2-1; the D gene is possibly TRBD1 (6 bases). The CDR3 is made up of 14 amino acids. Trimming stripped 4 bases from V and 5 bases from J, with 12 bases between. Germline CDR1 is KGHSH and CDR2 is LQKENI. The chain's CDR3 is CASSQGQLNNEQFF. In DNA form, the CDR3 reads TGTGCCAGCTCACAAGGACAGCTGAACAATGAGCAGTTCTTC.

A note on this clone: It is likely a read error: a sequence one base away is far more abundant. Other DNA sequences in this sample translate to the same CDR3. The gene calls are TRBV4-3 and TRBJ2-7, with D maybe TRBD2 (5 bases). Germline loops: CDR1 LGHNA, CDR2 YSLEER. The CDR3 runs 16 residues. The CDR3 bases are TGCGCTAGCAGCCAAGATTATTCTAGCCCTACACTCGAGCAGTACTTC. Its translation: CASSQDYSSPTLEQYF.

The chain is built from TRBV5-1 and TRBJ1-1; D is uncertain. Trimming cost V 1 base and J 3 bases, with 16 bases left between them. Germline-derived CDR1 and CDR2 are SGHRS and YFSETQ. CDR3 length: 16 amino acids. The CDR3 coding sequence is TGCGCCAGCAGCTTGTGGCAGTTTGGTTATGACACTGAAGCTTTCTTT. The encoded protein is CASSLWQFGYDTEAFF.

The sample holds one count of this clone. The CDR3 reads CASSALTSGALYEQYF. The CDR3 nucleotides read TGTGCCAGCAGCGCCTTGACTAGCGGGGCCCTCTACGAGCAGTACTTC. The V and J genes are TRBV11-2 and TRBJ2-7; TRBD2 aligns across 11 bases. The germline CDR1 and CDR2 sequences are SGHAT and FQNNGV. The CDR3 has 16 amino acids. V shed 5 bases and J 3 bases; nucleotides not matched to a gene: 9.

The CDR3 sequence: CASKLGQSTDTQYF. The DNA of the CDR3 is TGTGCCAGTAAACTCGGACAGAGCACAGATACGCAGTATTTT. The V gene is TRBV19, the J gene TRBJ2-3, with TRBD1 as a possible D gene (6 bases). CDR3 length: 14 amino acids. Between the trimmed V and J ends, which lost 7 bases and 0 bases, there was a span of 11 bases. Germline values: CDR1 LNHDA, CDR2 SQIVND (reference sequence). The full variable domain, with the rest looked up from reference TRBV19 and TRBJ2-3, is DGGITQSPKYLFRKEGQNVTLSCEQNLNHDAMYWYRQDPGQGLRLIYYSQIVNDFQKGDIAEGYSVSREKKESFPLTVTSAQKNPTAFYLCASKLGQSTDTQYFGPGTRLTVL.

By frequency in the sample, this clone is medium-sized. The same CDR3 arises from other DNA sequences in this sample as well. V is TRBV2 and J is TRBJ2-7; no firm D call. The germline gives CDR1 SNHLY, CDR2 FYNNEI. V was trimmed by 3 bases and J by 8 bases, leaving 5 bases between them. The CDR3 loop spans 10 amino acids. The CDR3 spells CASSEAKQYF. The CDR3, as DNA: TGTGCCAGCAGTGAGGCGAAGCAGTACTTC.

V and J are TRBV5-4 and TRBJ2-5; no reliable D call. The CDR3 is 12 residues long. Per germline, CDR1 SGHNT and CDR2 YYREEE (reference sequence). Trimming removed 3 bases at V and 3 bases at J, with 6 bases between. DNA for the CDR3: TGTGCCAGCAGCTGCGCTGAAGAGACCCAGTACTTC. Translating it yields CASSCAEETQYF.

The gene calls are TRBV5-1 and TRBJ1-2; 11 bases are shared with TRBD1. The V gene's germline CDR1 is SGHRS and CDR2 YFSETQ. V lost 3 bases to trimming and J lost 7 bases; unmatched junction nucleotides: 2. The length of the CDR3 is 13 residues. CDR3 in DNA: TGCGCCAGCAGCTGGACAGGGGGCGGTGGCTACACCTTC. Residues: CASSWTGGGGYTF.

This clone occurred a few times. The J gene is TRBJ2-1, the V gene TRBV4-2; D not certain. The CDR3 spans 15 residues. From germline, CDR1 is LGHNA and CDR2 YNFKEQ. Trimming left V 4 bases short and J 1 base short, with 11 bases between. CDR3 nucleotide sequence: TGTGCCAGCAGCCCCGACCTGCGTTCCTACAATGAGCAGTTCTTC. This translates into CASSPDLRSYNEQFF.

The V gene is TRBV10-3, the J gene TRBJ1-1; possible D gene TRBD1, 6 bases. Trimming removed 4 bases at V and 5 bases at J, with 20 bases between. Per the germline V gene, CDR1 is ENHRY and CDR2 is SYGVKD. The CDR3 sequence is 16 residues long. CDR3 protein: CAISGVPGGPATEAFF. CDR3 nucleotides: TGTGCCATCAGTGGTGTCCCCGGGGGGCCGGCGACTGAAGCTTTCTTT.

The chain joins TRBV7-8 to TRBJ2-4, with D perhaps matching TRBD1 (6 bases). Trimming shortened V by 1 base and J by 2 bases, and 9 bases separated the two germline ends. The CDR3 covers 15 residues. CDR1 SGHVS and CDR2 FQNEAQ come from the germline V gene. This chain's CDR3 is CASSLDRVPKNIQYF. CDR3 sequence (DNA): TGTGCCAGCAGCTTAGACAGGGTACCCAAAAACATTCAGTACTTC. The full variable domain, completed using reference TRBV7-8 and TRBJ2-4, is GAGVSQSPRYKVAKRGQDVALRCDPISGHVSLFWYQQALGQGPEFLTYFQNEAQLDKSGLPSDRFFAERPEGSVSTLKIQRTQQEDSAVYLCASSLDRVPKNIQYFGAGTRLSVL.

This clone was recorded once. The V gene is TRBV7-9, the J gene TRBJ2-5; D not resolved. Germline-derived CDR1 and CDR2 are SEHNR and FQNEAQ (reference sequence). Deletions cut 1 base from V and 5 bases from J, with 5 bases between. The CDR3 contains 12 residues. CDR3: CASSLEYETQYF. In DNA, the CDR3 is TGTGCCAGCAGCTTAGAATATGAGACCCAGTACTTC. Full variable domain (rest looked up from reference TRBV7-9 and TRBJ2-5): DTGVSQNPRHKITKRGQNVTFRCDPISEHNRLYWYRQTLGQGPEFLTYFQNEAQLEKSRLLSDRFSAERPKGSFSTLEIQRTEQGDSAMYLCASSLEYETQYFGPGTRLLVL.

This clone has at least ten counts. The V call is TRBV4-2, the J call TRBJ1-1, with D maybe TRBD1 (6 bases). Germline V lookup: CDR1 LGHNA, CDR2 YNFKEQ. The CDR3 totals 15 residues. Trimming left V 4 bases short and J 1 base short, with 13 bases between. CDR3 DNA sequence: TGTGCCAGCAGCCCGTTACAGGGTGGGAACACTGAAGCTTTCTTT. Its protein is CASSPLQGGNTEAFF.

The rearrangement links TRBV7-2 to TRBJ1-1; possible D gene TRBD1, 5 bases. The germline V gene has CDR1 SGHTA and CDR2 FQGNSA. Trimming stripped 5 bases from V and 0 bases from J, with 13 bases between. CDR3 length equals 15 residues. CDR3 loop: CASSRAGGVNTEAFF. CDR3 nucleotides: TGTGCCAGCAGCCGAGCGGGGGGGGTGAACACTGAAGCTTTCTTT.

Only a few counts were recorded for this clone. This chain links TRBV29-1 with TRBJ1-2, with 8 bases fitting TRBD1. Germline lookup yields CDR1 SQVTM and CDR2 ANQGSEA. The CDR3 has 13 amino acids. J gave up 5 bases and V 8 bases, and 10 bases lay outside the gene matches. The CDR3 bases are TGCAGCTCTTGGACAGGGCCAGAGTATGGCTACACCTTC. It yields the protein CSSWTGPEYGYTF.

The gene calls are TRBV18 and TRBJ2-7, with TRBD1 matching over 7 bases. Trimming took 2 bases from V and 0 from J; bases not matched to a gene: 4. The germline V gene has CDR1 KGHSH and CDR2 LQKENI. CDR3 length: 15 amino acids. Written as DNA, the CDR3 is TGTGCCAGCTCACCAACGACAGGGAACTCCTACGAGCAGTACTTC. As protein: CASSPTTGNSYEQYF.

This clone was seen more than once but under ten times. This chain joins TRBV9 and TRBJ2-1; TRBD2 matches 8 bases. The CDR3 runs 14 residues. CDR1 is SGDLS and CDR2 is YYNGEE in the germline V gene. Germline trimming cut 0 bases from V and 10 bases from J; bases unmatched to any gene: 6. The CDR3 protein is CASSVGVSGAEQFF. CDR3 bases: TGTGCCAGCAGCGTAGGAGTTAGCGGGGCGGAGCAGTTCTTC.

This clone was counted ten times or more. The chain employs TRBV5-1 and TRBJ1-1, with 9 bases lining up with TRBD1. The CDR3 spans 14 residues. The ends lost 4 bases at V and 7 bases at J; junction bases unmatched: 8. Germline CDR1 reads SGHRS; CDR2 reads YFSETQ. CDR3 amino acids: CASSRDRVGNEAFF. In nucleotides, the CDR3 is TGCGCCAGCAGCCGGGACAGGGTGGGTAATGAAGCTTTCTTT.

The chain has TRBV7-3 and TRBJ2-2, with 8 bases identical to TRBD1. Germline V gene data show CDR1 as SGHTA and CDR2 as FQGTGA. CDR3 length equals 17 residues. With V trimmed by 6 bases and J by 0 bases, 9 bases remained unmatched. CDR3 sequence reads: CASSRNRDRSNTGELFF. CDR3 nucleotide sequence: TGTGCCAGCAGTCGCAATCGGGACAGGTCGAACACCGGGGAGCTGTTTTTT.